The T cell receptor (beta chain) described here comes from a study of T cells expressing NK-cell markers. Worth noting for this clonotype: What it binds is unknown.

The CDR3 runs 12 residues. Germline V gene data show CDR1 as ENHRY and CDR2 as SYGVKD. 5'RACE template switching with UMIs produced the TCR beta cDNA. Reanalyzing the 5' RACE reads, TCRdb keeps one entry per CDR3 protein, without DNA. Its clone listing holds some 460,000 distinct CDR3 sequences. Study-wide results and caveats: Questions lingered over whether expanded NKG2C+ T cell clones were HCMV-specific.

Source material: blood T cells: a sorted CD56 or NKG2C T cell subset, CD4+ or CD8+ T cells, or bulk PBMC T cells (not recorded which). The chain combines TRBV10-3 with TRBJ2-7; lacking DNA, the TRBD1 call made by TCRdb goes unchecked. The receptor comes from a woman aged 50 to 65 in good health. The CDR3 sequence is CATGTGLYEQYF.